A single sample is the source of the 8 T cell receptor beta chains below, sequenced in a study of naive and memory T cell subsets. Study-wide points: Possibly reflecting memory cells re-expressing CD45RA, a few larger clonotypes occurred in naive repertoires, especially CD8.

Antigen specificity for these receptors is unknown. An equimolar mix of two oligonucleotides served as the beta constant-region primer for TRBC1 and TRBC2. Four rounds of PCR amplified the ligated cDNA using nested alpha and beta constant-region primers plus SP2. One entry per CDR3 protein results from TCRdb running MiXCR on the UMI-ligation and nested PCR reads. The table includes about 160,000 distinct CDR3 sequences, roughly 22% detected once. Sequencing was carried out using naive CD4+ T cells from blood. The receptors shown here come from a human donor in good health.

A remark on this clonotype: This clone may be a read error of a much larger clone one base away. The chain is built from TRBV28 and TRBJ2-1; unclear D gene. Germline V CDR1 and CDR2: MDHEN, SYDVKM. CDR3 size: 14 residues. The CDR3 DNA sequence: TGTGCCAGCAGTTTGAGTGGGTCCTACGATGAGCAGTTCTTC. Its protein is CASSLSGSYDEQFF.

The genes are TRBV6-2 or TRBV6-3 and TRBJ2-1; weak D call: TRBD2 (6 bases). The CDR3 extends over 15 amino acids. CDR1 MNHEY and CDR2 SVGEGT come from the germline V gene. V was shortened by 4 bases and J by 8 bases, with 18 bases between the two germline ends. The CDR3 nucleotides read TGTGCCAGCAGTTCTTTTTCCGGGACTCCTTATGAGCAGTTCTTC. Translation: CASSSFSGTPYEQFF.

This chain uses TRBV6-2 or TRBV6-3 with TRBJ2-3, with a tentative D call TRBD1 (5 bases). Trimming stripped 6 bases from V and 2 bases from J, with 15 bases between. The CDR3 contains 15 residues. Germline V lookup: CDR1 MNHEY, CDR2 SVGEGT. The CDR3 protein is CASSLPRTLTDTQYF. The CDR3 nucleotides read TGTGCCAGCAGCCTACCCCGGACACTCACAGATACGCAGTATTTT.

The gene calls are TRBV12-5 and TRBJ2-5; D is ambiguous. The CDR3 covers 15 residues. Germline V gene sequence: CDR1 LGHNT, CDR2 FRNRAP. V was shortened by 6 bases and J by 5 bases, with 19 bases between the two germline ends. The CDR3 loop is CASGWSPSGQETQYF. CDR3 DNA sequence: TGTGCTAGTGGGTGGAGCCCCTCAGGTCAGGAGACCCAGTACTTC.

This clonotype was detected ten times or more. The rearrangement uses TRBV28 and TRBJ1-1; a weak D match, TRBD1 (5 bases). The germline CDR1 and CDR2 sequences are MDHEN and SYDVKM. Between the trimmed V and J ends, which lost 6 bases and 4 bases, there was a span of 15 bases. The CDR3 is 14 residues long. CDR3 in amino acids: CASSQTRAGTEAFF. The CDR3 DNA is TGTGCCAGCAGCCAGACCAGGGCTGGCACTGAAGCTTTCTTT.

V usage is TRBV12-3 or TRBV12-4 and J usage is TRBJ1-5, with 7 bases aligning to TRBD1. The CDR3 consists of 14 residues. Germline trimming cut 5 bases from V and 2 bases from J; bases unmatched to any gene: 3. In DNA form, the CDR3 reads TGTGCCAGCAGTGACAGGGTCGGCAATCAGCCCCAGCATTTT. Translating it yields CASSDRVGNQPQHF.

The J gene is TRBJ2-1, the V gene TRBV30; 7 nucleotides match TRBD2. CDR1 GTSNPN and CDR2 SVGIG come from the germline V gene (reference sequence). The CDR3 has 14 amino acids. V lost 4 bases and J lost 7; bases outside the gene matches: 10. CDR3 sequence reads: CAWKAGGSINEQFF. In DNA, the CDR3 is TGTGCCTGGAAGGCTGGCGGGAGTATAAATGAGCAGTTCTTC.

The chain has TRBV7-9 and TRBJ1-1; D gene ambiguous. The CDR3 has 14 residues. The germline CDR1 and CDR2 sequences are SEHNR and FQNEAQ (reference sequence). V gave up 2 bases and J gave up 2 bases, with 9 bases separating them. The CDR3 protein is CASSLSQANTEAFF. The CDR3 DNA reads as TGTGCCAGCAGCTTAAGTCAAGCCAACACTGAAGCTTTCTTT.